The 27 T cell receptor beta chains in this list originate from one sample, sequenced in a study of blood T cell repertoires in COVID-19. TCRdb keeps only in-frame clones here, not all; method: immunoSEQ multiplex PCR. The repertoire has 200,000 to 300,000 clones, 75% to 85% of them found once; the top ten carry around 12%. Specimen: peripheral blood. Receptors were obtained from a woman aged 55 to 70 with active or convalescent COVID-19.

V and J are TRBV5-1 and TRBJ2-2, with D hard to call. Germline-derived CDR1 and CDR2 are SGHRS and YFSETQ. Trimming cost V 4 bases and J 6 bases, with 13 bases left between them. The length of the CDR3 is 14 residues. The CDR3 bases are TGCGCCAGCAGCGCCGGGTCATTTTCCGGGGAGCTGTTTTTT. It translates to CASSAGSFSGELFF.

The chain has TRBV6-2 or TRBV6-3 and TRBJ1-1, with 7 bases fitting TRBD1. The CDR3 runs 15 residues. J was trimmed by 0 bases and V by 2 bases; bases with no gene match: 3. Germline V gives CDR1 MNHEY, CDR2 SVGEGT. Written as DNA, the CDR3 is TGTGCCAGCAGTTACGACAGGGTTATGAACACTGAAGCTTTCTTT. Residues: CASSYDRVMNTEAFF.

The CDR3, as DNA: TGCGCCAGCAGCTACGGCAGGGGTAACGAAAAACTGTTTTTT. Translation gives CASSYGRGNEKLFF. This sequence joins TRBV5-1 and TRBJ1-4; possible D gene TRBD1, 6 bases. Looked up from germline, CDR1 is SGHRS and CDR2 is YFSETQ. Trimming took off 3 bases at V and 8 bases at J, with 14 bases between the two ends. The CDR3 contains 14 residues.

The chain combines TRBV30 with TRBJ2-3; TRBD2 aligns across 11 bases. With V trimmed by 4 bases and J by 4 bases, 10 bases remained unmatched. Per the germline V gene, CDR1 is GTSNPN and CDR2 is SVGIG (reference sequence). This CDR3 spans 16 amino acids. The chain's CDR3 is CAWTSGGLGGADTQYF. CDR3 bases: TGTGCCTGGACTAGCGGGGGGTTAGGTGGCGCAGATACGCAGTATTTT.

This clone was observed a single time. The chain carries TRBV5-1 and TRBJ2-1; 9 bases are a match to TRBD2. Germline assignment: CDR1 SGHRS and CDR2 YFSETQ. Trimming took 5 bases from V and 0 from J; bases not matched to a gene: 3. The CDR3 length is 15 residues. As DNA, the CDR3 is TGCGCCAGCAGGACTAGCGGAAGCTCCTACAATGAGCAGTTCTTC. Amino acids: CASRTSGSSYNEQFF.

This CDR3 is CASSSSGGTRTNEQFF. The DNA of the CDR3 is TGTGCCAGCAGTTCTAGCGGGGGGACCCGAACCAATGAGCAGTTCTTC. V and J are TRBV2 and TRBJ2-1; TRBD2 matches at 11 bases. The ends lost 5 bases at V and 6 bases at J; junction bases unmatched: 9. The V gene's germline CDR1 is SNHLY and CDR2 FYNNEI. This CDR3 comprises 16 residues.

The gene calls are TRBV30 and TRBJ1-3; 9 bases map to TRBD1. CDR1 GTSNPN and CDR2 SVGIG come from the germline V gene (reference sequence). Unmatched junction bases numbered 7, after V lost 8 bases and J lost 2 bases. The CDR3 totals 14 residues. The CDR3 DNA follows: TGTGCCAGCCGGACAGGGGAGACTGGAAACACCATATATTTT. Protein sequence: CASRTGETGNTIYF.

The V call is TRBV4-1, the J call TRBJ2-6, with 8 bases identical to TRBD1. This CDR3 is 17 amino acids long. V shed 3 bases and J 0 bases; nucleotides not matched to a gene: 4. Germline CDR1 reads MGHRA; CDR2 reads YSYEKL. The CDR3 loop is CASSQDRDGSGANVLTF. The CDR3 DNA reads as TGCGCCAGCAGCCAGGACAGGGACGGCTCTGGGGCCAACGTCCTGACTTTC.

This clone appeared many times. The chain links TRBV11-2 to TRBJ2-1, with 7 bases fitting TRBD2. This CDR3 has 18 amino acids. In germline, CDR1 is SGHAT, CDR2 FQNNGV. With V trimmed by 5 bases and J by 8 bases, 21 bases remained unmatched. Written as DNA, the CDR3 is TGTGCCAGCAGCCCGCCGTGGCTGAGTCGGGGGGTAGGCCATGAGCAGTTCTTC. This translates into CASSPPWLSRGVGHEQFF.

A remark on this clone: The junction differs from germline at one of its ends, possibly a read error. The V gene is TRBV19, the J gene TRBJ1-2, with 9 bases matching TRBD1. Per the germline V gene, CDR1 is LNHDA and CDR2 is SQIVND (reference sequence). The CDR3 is 13 amino acids. For the CDR3, the DNA is TGTGCCAGTAGCATAGGACAGGGGTTTGGCTACACCTTC. Its protein is CASSIGQGFGYTF.

This clone came up a few times. The V and J genes are TRBV5-1 and TRBJ1-3; D is unclear. The germline CDR1 and CDR2 sequences are SGHRS and YFSETQ. With 5 bases removed from V and 0 bases from J, the gap between germline ends came to 9 bases. The CDR3 runs to 14 residues. The CDR3 DNA reads TGCGCCAGCAGTCGGGGAGACTCTGGAAACACCATATATTTT. Translated, it gives CASSRGDSGNTIYF.

Points on this clone: At one boundary the junction diverges from the germline segment, which might be a read error. The chain uses TRBV11-1 and TRBJ2-7; 11 bases are a match to TRBD1. Germline V lookup: CDR1 SGHAT, CDR2 FQDESV (reference sequence). The length of the CDR3 is 14 residues. The CDR3 nucleotides read TGTGCCAGCCGCTTCGGGACAGGGGGGAACGAGCAGTACTTC. Its protein is CASRFGTGGNEQYF.

V gene TRBV5-4 combines with J gene TRBJ2-7, with TRBD2 matching over 9 bases. Germline values: CDR1 SGHNT, CDR2 YYREEE (reference sequence). V lost 2 bases and J lost 1; bases outside the gene matches: 1. This CDR3 spans 14 amino acids. CDR3 bases: TGTGCCAGCAGCTTTAGCGGGGGATCCTACGAGCAGTACTTC. It is translated as CASSFSGGSYEQYF.

The chain joins TRBV30 to TRBJ2-1; TRBD2 agrees at 8 bases. The CDR3 sequence is 15 residues long. The V and J ends lost 2 bases and 4 bases, in that order; junction bases with no gene match: 7. The V gene's germline CDR1 is GTSNPN and CDR2 SVGIG (reference sequence). This chain's CDR3 is CAWSQLADLYNEQFF. Here the CDR3 DNA reads TGTGCCTGGAGTCAACTAGCGGATCTATACAATGAGCAGTTCTTC. The whole variable domain, filled in from reference TRBV30 and TRBJ2-1, reads SQTIHQWPATLVQPVGSPLSLECTVEGTSNPNLYWYRQAAGRGLQLLFYSVGIGQISSEVPQNLSASRPQDRQFILSSKKLLLSDSGFYLCAWSQLADLYNEQFFGPGTRLTVL.

The rearrangement links TRBV5-8 to TRBJ2-3, with D tentatively TRBD2 (7 bases). The CDR3 contains 16 residues. The V gene's germline CDR1 is SGHTS and CDR2 YDEGEE. V gave up 4 bases and J gave up 2 bases, with 17 bases separating them. The CDR3 sequence is CASSREGRGATDTQYF. In nucleotides, the CDR3 is TGTGCCAGCAGCAGGGAGGGTCGGGGGGCCACAGATACGCAGTATTTT. The whole variable domain, filled in from reference TRBV5-8 and TRBJ2-3, reads EAGVTQSPTHLIKTRGQQATLRCSPISGHTSVYWYQQALGLGLQFLLWYDEGEERNRGNFPPRFSGRQFPNYSSELNVNALELEDSALYLCASSREGRGATDTQYFGPGTRLTVL.

This chain links TRBV4-1 with TRBJ2-3; possible D gene TRBD1, 5 bases. Trimming pared 1 base from V and 6 bases from J, leaving 11 bases between. The CDR3 length is 14 residues. Germline V gene sequence: CDR1 MGHRA, CDR2 YSYEKL. As DNA, the CDR3 is TGCGCCAGCAGCCAAGTAGGGGTGAGGGATACGCAGTATTTT. Protein product: CASSQVGVRDTQYF.

V gene TRBV5-1 combines with J gene TRBJ1-2; 9 bases are a match to TRBD1. CDR1 and CDR2 from the germline V gene are SGHRS and YFSETQ. The CDR3 length is 15 residues. V was pared by 4 bases and J by 3 bases, with 7 bases of the junction left unmatched. The CDR3: CASSKDRGQYYGYTF. CDR3 DNA: TGCGCCAGCAGCAAGGACAGGGGACAGTACTATGGCTACACCTTC.

This clone has a single count. The genes are TRBV28 and TRBJ1-4; possible D gene TRBD1, 6 bases. Germline V gene data show CDR1 as MDHEN and CDR2 as SYDVKM. The CDR3 extends over 14 amino acids. Trimming shortened V by 6 bases and J by 4 bases, and 12 bases separated the two germline ends. CDR3 sequence: CASRADRDNEKLFF. CDR3 nucleotides: TGTGCCAGCAGGGCGGACAGAGATAATGAAAAACTGTTTTTT.

The chain employs TRBV27 and TRBJ2-7; D is unresolved. Germline loops: CDR1 MNHEY, CDR2 SMNVEV (reference sequence). The CDR3 loop spans 14 amino acids. The V gene lost 0 bases and the J gene lost 2 bases, with 8 bases spanning the gap. The CDR3 spells CASSLSPTTYEQYF. In DNA, the CDR3 is TGTGCCAGCAGTTTATCGCCAACTACCTACGAGCAGTACTTC.

This clone has a handful of counts. The CDR3 here is CATSRGAGGRFTDTQYF. DNA for the CDR3: TGTGCCACCAGCAGGGGAGCGGGGGGGCGGTTCACAGATACGCAGTATTTT. V is TRBV15 and J is TRBJ2-3; 10 nucleotides match TRBD2. Germline V gene sequence: CDR1 LNHNV, CDR2 YYDKDF (reference sequence). This CDR3 is 17 amino acids long. Trimming cost V 3 bases and J 2 bases; bases outside gene matches: 8.

The rearrangement uses TRBV2 and TRBJ2-5; weak D call: TRBD2 (7 bases). This CDR3 region has 15 residues. The germline V gene has CDR1 SNHLY and CDR2 FYNNEI. Trimming left V 6 bases short and J 4 bases short, with 18 bases between. The CDR3 protein is CASRVEVGGPETQYF. Written as DNA, the CDR3 is TGTGCCAGCAGAGTCGAAGTGGGGGGGCCAGAGACCCAGTACTTC.

The chain carries TRBV18 and TRBJ2-1; 9 nucleotides match TRBD2. Losses at the gene ends were 3 bases for V and 3 bases for J; bases not matched to a gene: 6. CDR3 size: 16 residues. Germline CDR1 and CDR2: KGHSH and LQKENI. CDR3 in DNA: TGTGCCAGCTCACCTCCCAATAGCGGGGGCTACAATGAGCAGTTCTTC. Protein: CASSPPNSGGYNEQFF.

As DNA, the CDR3 is TGTGCCTGGAGTCCGACAGTAACTAATGAAAAACTGTTTTTT. Encoded protein: CAWSPTVTNEKLFF. V and J are TRBV30 and TRBJ1-4; tentative D call: TRBD1 (5 bases). Germline V CDR1 and CDR2: GTSNPN, SVGIG (reference sequence). The CDR3 has 14 amino acids. V was trimmed by 2 bases and J by 1 base, leaving 8 bases between them.

This chain connects TRBV27 to TRBJ2-7; 8 nucleotides match TRBD2. Per germline, CDR1 MNHEY and CDR2 SMNVEV (reference sequence). Unmatched junction bases numbered 8, after V lost 5 bases and J lost 2 bases. The CDR3 loop spans 15 amino acids. The CDR3 is CASSRYAGGAYEQYF. The CDR3 DNA reads as TGTGCCAGCAGTCGTTACGCGGGGGGTGCCTACGAGCAGTACTTC.

The rearrangement uses TRBV28 and TRBJ1-4, with D perhaps TRBD1 (6 bases). The CDR3 loop spans 14 amino acids. Germline V gene sequence: CDR1 MDHEN, CDR2 SYDVKM. V lost 4 bases to trimming and J lost 7 bases, with 13 bases between them. The chain's CDR3 is CASSWTEGSEKLFF. Written as DNA, the CDR3 is TGTGCCAGCAGTTGGACAGAGGGTTCTGAAAAACTGTTTTTT.

J is TRBJ1-4 and V is TRBV18; no firm D call. V dropped 3 bases and J dropped 0 bases, with 11 bases sitting between them. Germline CDR1 KGHSH, CDR2 LQKENI. CDR3 length: 16 amino acids. CDR3 sequence: CASSPLFGATNEKLFF. As DNA, the CDR3 is TGTGCCAGCTCACCCCTTTTCGGGGCAACTAATGAAAAACTGTTTTTT.

The chain joins TRBV7-6 to TRBJ2-2; D is perhaps TRBD1 (6 bases). Trimming took off 4 bases at V and 5 bases at J, with 14 bases between the two ends. This CDR3 has 15 residues. The germline V gene encodes CDR1 SGHVS and CDR2 FNYEAQ. The CDR3 sequence is CASSSTGTKTGELFF. As DNA, the CDR3 is TGTGCCAGCAGCTCCACAGGGACCAAGACCGGGGAGCTGTTTTTT.